A selection of T cell receptor beta chains follows, all from one sample in a study of blood T cell repertoires in COVID-19. The table came from immunoSEQ multiplex PCR; TCRdb's copy has only in-frame clones and leaves some out. Here the sample spans a few hundred thousand clones, about nine tenths being singletons. Input material: PBMCs or T cells enriched from blood (not recorded which). These receptors originate from a man aged 18-30 years who had recovered from COVID-19. CDR3s leave out the opening cysteine and the closing phenylalanine or tryptophan. Each record gives: V gene, CDR3 protein.

V: TRBV25-1; CDR3: ASTPGGLAGDAGELF
V: TRBV7-9; CDR3: ASSLYAGAADTQY
V: TRBV7-9; CDR3: ASSLERGSGDEQF
V: TRBV11-2; CDR3: ASSVTRGPQH
V: TRBV7-9; CDR3: ASSTSSGRRQF
V: TRBV10-2; CDR3: ASSPGPQGGIQY
V: TRBV27; CDR3: ASSSYRGQGNPSPLH
V: TRBV6-5; CDR3: ASSPRGTGANGYT
V: TRBV19; CDR3: ASSIDRTGNTEAF
V: TRBV29-1; CDR3: SDAGGPGYT
V: TRBV25-1; CDR3: ASSAWWEGEKLF
V: TRBV5-6; CDR3: ASSLRQTTNYGYT
V: TRBV7-9; CDR3: ASSLAEIQETQY
V: TRBV3-1/TRBV3-2; CDR3: ASSQVRGYEQY
V: TRBV3-1/TRBV3-2; CDR3: ASSRRLAVMSSYNEQF
V: TRBV19; CDR3: ASSIFIGDNQPQH
V: TRBV7-9; CDR3: ASSGGGGYGYT
V: TRBV7-3; CDR3: ASSLAGGRDTQY
V: TRBV5-1; CDR3: ASSLTQTRQASGYT
V: TRBV4-1; CDR3: ASSLHDRPSSGNTIY
V: TRBV20-1; CDR3: SASVSGGRYGYT
V: TRBV12-3/TRBV12-4; CDR3: ASSFVLRAEAF
V: TRBV28; CDR3: ASSLGRGDYGYT
V: TRBV5-4; CDR3: ASSLNTGYGYT